The source of this T cell receptor (beta chain) is a study of T cells in Graves' hyperthyroidism and ophthalmopathy. This clonotype was detected many times. What it binds is unknown. On the basis of clinical symptoms, serum thyroxine and TRAb, thyroid ultrasound and orbital computed tomography, diagnoses were made. The germline CDR1 and CDR2 sequences are SGHDN and FVKESK. Trimming shortened V by 1 base and J by 11 bases, and 14 bases separated the two germline ends. This CDR3 comprises 13 residues. RNA transcripts provided the source from which TCR beta CDR3 regions were amplified. The HTBI primer set served for first-round RT-PCR of the TCR CDR3. TCRdb recomputed calls from the multiplex PCR reads with MiXCR, one row per CDR3 protein. The sample contains 600,000 to 700,000 distinct CDR3 sequences, approximately 42% of which appear only once. Whole-study results and caveats: In the blood, most expanded thyroid clonotypes above 0.001 appeared as well.

This chain joins TRBV14 and TRBJ1-1; TRBD1 might be the D (5 bases). Sample: peripheral blood or thyroid tissue (not recorded which). The TCR was taken from an adult man with Graves' disease, either hyperthyroidism or ophthalmopathy (not recorded which). CDR3 bases: TGTGCCAGCAGCCAAGGGGGCTTCTTCGGCGCTTTCTTT. This sequence encodes CASSQGGFFGAFF.